This note documents a single T cell receptor (beta chain) sequence. This CDR3 region has 12 residues. V lost 0 bases and J lost 6, with 3 bases in between. The germline V gene encodes CDR1 LGHDT and CDR2 YNNKEL (reference sequence). TCRdb re-called the RT-PCR reads through MiXCR, storing one row per CDR3 protein. The sample lists more than 550,000 distinct CDR3 sequences, approximately 15% occurring once. Sequencing was performed on memory CD4+ T cells from blood. This receptor was taken from a female donor in good health, serving as a healthy control. V usage is TRBV3-1 and J usage is TRBJ2-1; D call uncertain. The CDR3 loop reads CASSQETNEQFF. CDR3 DNA: TGTGCCAGCAGCCAAGAGACCAATGAGCAGTTCTTC.